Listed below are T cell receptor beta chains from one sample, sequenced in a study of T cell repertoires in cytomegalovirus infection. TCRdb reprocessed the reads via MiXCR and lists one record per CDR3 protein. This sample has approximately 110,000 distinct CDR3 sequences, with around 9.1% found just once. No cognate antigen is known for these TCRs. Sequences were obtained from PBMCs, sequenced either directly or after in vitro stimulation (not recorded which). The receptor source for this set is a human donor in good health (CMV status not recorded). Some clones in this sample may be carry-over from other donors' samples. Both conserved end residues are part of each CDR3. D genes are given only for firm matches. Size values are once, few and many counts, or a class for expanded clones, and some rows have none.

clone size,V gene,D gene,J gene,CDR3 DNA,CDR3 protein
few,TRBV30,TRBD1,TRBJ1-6,TGTGCCCGGGGACAGGATAATTCACCCCTCCACTTT,CARGQDNSPLHF
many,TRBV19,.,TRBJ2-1,TGTGCCAGTAGCATGGCAGGGATTCTGAGCTCCTACAATGAGCAGTTCTTC,CASSMAGILSSYNEQFF
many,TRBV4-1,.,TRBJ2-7,TGCGCCAGCAGCCAATTATTTTCGTCCCCGCACTACGAGCAGTACTTC,CASSQLFSSPHYEQYF
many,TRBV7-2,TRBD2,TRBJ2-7,TGTGCCAGCAGCTTAGTAGGGCTAGCGGGAGACTCCTACGAGCAGTACTTC,CASSLVGLAGDSYEQYF
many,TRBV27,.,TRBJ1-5,TGTGCCAGCAGTTTCCGGGCGCAGGGGCCCCAGCATTTT,CASSFRAQGPQHF
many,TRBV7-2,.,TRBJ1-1,TGTGCCAGCAGCTTAGACAGGGCCGTTGGCACTGAAGCTTTCTTT,CASSLDRAVGTEAFF
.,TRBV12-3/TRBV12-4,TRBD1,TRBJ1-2,TGTGCCAGCAGTGATAGGACAGGGGGCGATGGCTACACCTTC,CASSDRTGGDGYTF
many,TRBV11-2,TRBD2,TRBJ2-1,TGTGCCAGCAGCTCGACTAGCGGGAGCTACAATGAGCAGTTCTTC,CASSSTSGSYNEQFF
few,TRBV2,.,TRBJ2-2,TGTGCCAGCAGTGACCCAGGGACTCCCGCCGTGGACGCCGGGGAGCTGTTTTTT,CASSDPGTPAVDAGELFF
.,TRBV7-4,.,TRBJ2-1,TGTGCCAGCAGCTTGGGGGGAGTGGAGGGACTTTACAATGAGCAGTTCTTC,CASSLGGVEGLYNEQFF
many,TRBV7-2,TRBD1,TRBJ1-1,TGTGCCAGCAGCTCCCGGACAGGAGCTTTCGGGGCTTTCTTT,CASSSRTGAFGAFF
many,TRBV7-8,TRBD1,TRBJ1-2,TGTGCCAGCAGCTTAGAGCCCGGGACAGCCACTAGGAAGAGCTACACCTTC,CASSLEPGTATRKSYTF
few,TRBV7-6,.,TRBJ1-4,TGTGCCAGCAGCCTCTCTACGGGGAGGAATGAAAAACTGTTTTTT,CASSLSTGRNEKLFF
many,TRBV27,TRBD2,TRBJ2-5,TGTGCCAGCAGTTTGCTAGCGGGGATCCAAGAGACCCAGTACTTC,CASSLLAGIQETQYF
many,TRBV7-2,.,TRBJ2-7,TGTGCCAGCACAAAGACAGCCGAGCAGTACTTC,CASTKTAEQYF
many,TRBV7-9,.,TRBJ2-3,TGTGCCAGCAGTCTTAGCGGCCGGGAAGATACGCAGTATTTT,CASSLSGREDTQYF
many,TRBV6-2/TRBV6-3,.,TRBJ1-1,TGTGCCAGCACGCCCCGGGGGATATTTTTCACTGAAGCTTTCTTT,CASTPRGIFFTEAFF
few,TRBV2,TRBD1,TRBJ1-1,TGTGCCAGCGTAAGGGACAGGCCCATGAGTACGGCTTTCTTT,CASVRDRPMSTAFF
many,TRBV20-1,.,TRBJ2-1,TGCAGTGCTAGCCCCAGGCGTAGCTCCTACAATGAGCAGTTCTTC,CSASPRRSSYNEQFF
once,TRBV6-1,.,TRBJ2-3,TGTGCCAGCAGTACCTTGGATACGCAGTATTTT,CASSTLDTQYF
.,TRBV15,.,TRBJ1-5,TGTGCCACCAGCGGTGGGGGTGTCAGCAATCAGCCCCAGCATTTT,CATSGGGVSNQPQHF
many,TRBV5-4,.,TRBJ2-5,TGTGCCAGCAGCACTCAGGGATCGGGTGAGACCCAGTACTTC,CASSTQGSGETQYF
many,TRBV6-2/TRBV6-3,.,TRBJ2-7,TGTGCCAGCAGCGTGGGACGGTCCTACGAGCAGTACTTC,CASSVGRSYEQYF
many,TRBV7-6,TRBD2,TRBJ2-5,TGTGCCAGCAGCCCTCTTTCTAGCGGGGAGACCCAGTACTTC,CASSPLSSGETQYF
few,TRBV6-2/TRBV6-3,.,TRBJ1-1,TGTGCCAGCAGTTATGGAGGGGGACGGAGGAACACTGAAGCTTTCTTT,CASSYGGGRRNTEAFF
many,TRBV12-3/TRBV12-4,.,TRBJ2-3,TGTGCCAGCAGTTCCTCTAGCGGAAGGGGGGCAGATACGCAGTATTTT,CASSSSSGRGADTQYF
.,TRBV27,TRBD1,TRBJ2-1,TGTGCCAGCAGTTATCCGGGACAGGGCGGCAATGAGCAGTTCTTC,CASSYPGQGGNEQFF
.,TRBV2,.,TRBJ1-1,TGTGCCAGCAGTGGGGACCCCGGTAGTGCAGCTTTCTTT,CASSGDPGSAAFF
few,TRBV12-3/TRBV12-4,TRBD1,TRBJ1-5,TGTGCCAGCAGTATCAGGGGGCCAAATCAGCCCCAGCATTTT,CASSIRGPNQPQHF
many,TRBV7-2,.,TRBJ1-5,TGTGCCAGCAGCGTAAGACAGGATCAGCCCCAGCATTTT,CASSVRQDQPQHF
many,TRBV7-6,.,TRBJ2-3,TGTGCCAGCAGCTTACTTGAGAGGGCAGTCCCGTCGGGGGATACGCAGTATTTT,CASSLLERAVPSGDTQYF
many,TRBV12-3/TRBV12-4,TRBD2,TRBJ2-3,TGTGCCAGCACCTCCTGGGACAGTCAAGCTGGACTAGCGGGCACAGATACGCAGTATTTT,CASTSWDSQAGLAGTDTQYF
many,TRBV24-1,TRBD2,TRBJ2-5,TGTGCCACCAGTGATTTGGGACTAGCGGGAGAGACCCAGTACTTC,CATSDLGLAGETQYF
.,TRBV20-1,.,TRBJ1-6,TGCAGTGCCCCCGCGAAAGGGATTCGCTATAATTCACCCCTCCACTTT,CSAPAKGIRYNSPLHF
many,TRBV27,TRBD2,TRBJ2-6,TGTGCCAGCAGCCCTACGGGAGGTGGGGCCAACGTCCTGACTTTC,CASSPTGGGANVLTF
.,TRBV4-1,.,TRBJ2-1,TGCGCCAGCAGCCTGGTGGTAGCGAGGAGCTCCTACAATGAGCAGTTCTTC,CASSLVVARSSYNEQFF
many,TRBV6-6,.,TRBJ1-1,TGTGCCAGCATTGACGGTATGAACACTGAAGCTTTCTTT,CASIDGMNTEAFF
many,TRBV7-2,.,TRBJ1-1,TGTGCCAGCAGCTTATTTAACACGGTCGCTGAAGCTTTCTTT,CASSLFNTVAEAFF
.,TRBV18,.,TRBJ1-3,TGTGCCAGGTCACCCGTCCCCGCTCTATCCGGAAACACCATATATTTT,CARSPVPALSGNTIYF
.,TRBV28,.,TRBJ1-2,TGTGCCAGCTTGACAGTCGCCTATGGCTACACCTTC,CASLTVAYGYTF
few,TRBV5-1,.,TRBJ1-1,TGCGCCAGCAGCGTGGAAGGGGATAGCACTGAAGCTTTCTTT,CASSVEGDSTEAFF
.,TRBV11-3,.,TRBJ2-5,TGTGCCAGCGGCCTCGGAACGCGGGCAGGGGGGTCAGAGACCCAGTACTTC,CASGLGTRAGGSETQYF
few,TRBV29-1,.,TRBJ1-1,TGCAGCGTTGTGAGACGGATGAACACTGAAGCTTTCTTT,CSVVRRMNTEAFF
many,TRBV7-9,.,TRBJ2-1,TGTGCCAGCAGGAATCCAAATGCACAGGGTGGGAATGAGCAGTTCTTC,CASRNPNAQGGNEQFF
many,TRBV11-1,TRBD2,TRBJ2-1,TGTGCCAGCAGCAAACGGACTAGTTTTTCCAATGAGCAGTTCTTC,CASSKRTSFSNEQFF
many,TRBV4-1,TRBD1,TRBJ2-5,TGCGCCAGCAGCCAAGTCCAGGGGGCCTGGGAGACCCAGTACTTC,CASSQVQGAWETQYF
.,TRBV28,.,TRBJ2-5,TGTGCCAGCAGCCCGACAGTTCCATTGGAGACCCAGTACTTC,CASSPTVPLETQYF
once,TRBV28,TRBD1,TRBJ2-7,TGTGCCAGCACAGTCCCGAGGGGGCTCTCCTACGAGCAGTACTTC,CASTVPRGLSYEQYF
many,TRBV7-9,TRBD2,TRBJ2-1,TGTGCCACCTTAGGGACTAGCGGGAGTGAAACGGGCAATGAGCAGTTCTTC,CATLGTSGSETGNEQFF
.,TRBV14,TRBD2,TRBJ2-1,TGTGCCAGCAGCCCCGGGACTAGCGGGAGGGTGGCGCAGTTCTTC,CASSPGTSGRVAQFF
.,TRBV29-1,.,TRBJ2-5,TGCAGCGTTGAATTGTTAGGGACGGAGACCCAGTACTTC,CSVELLGTETQYF
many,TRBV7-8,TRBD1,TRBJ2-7,TGTGCCAGCTCAAGGACAGGGGGCAGAAACGAGCAGTACTTC,CASSRTGGRNEQYF
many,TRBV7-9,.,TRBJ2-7,TGTGCCAGCAGCTTAGTGGGTGGTCGGAGCTCCTACGAGCAGTACTTC,CASSLVGGRSSYEQYF